Each of the 31 T cell receptor beta chains below was sequenced from the same sample in a study of radiotherapy plus CTLA-4 blockade in lung cancer. TCRdb's copy holds only in-frame clones and misses some; the assay was immunoSEQ multiplex PCR. Altogether roughly 75,000 clones are present, about four fifths being singletons, with the ten largest covering about 0.79%. Sequenced material: peripheral blood, taken from a patient treated with radiotherapy plus ipilimumab. Receptors originate from a human donor with non-small cell lung cancer who had stable disease on radiotherapy plus ipilimumab.

This chain links TRBV2 with TRBJ1-5; a possible D gene is TRBD1 (6 bases). Trimming took off 5 bases at V and 6 bases at J, with 14 bases between the two ends. CDR1 SNHLY and CDR2 FYNNEI come from the germline V gene. The length of the CDR3 is 14 residues. This chain's CDR3 is CASSTEGGPQPQHF. CDR3 sequence (DNA): TGTGCCAGCAGTACCGAGGGGGGACCTCAGCCCCAGCATTTT.

The V call is TRBV18, the J call TRBJ2-3; no definite D call. Trimming removed 3 bases at V and 4 bases at J, with 11 bases between. This CDR3 comprises 14 residues. CDR1 and CDR2 from the germline V gene are KGHSH and LQKENI. Here the CDR3 DNA reads TGTGCCAGCTCACCTACAGCGAGCGCAGATACGCAGTATTTT. Translated: CASSPTASADTQYF.

This clone was seen a single time. The chain couples TRBV28 to TRBJ2-7; D not resolved. Germline values: CDR1 MDHEN, CDR2 SYDVKM. V was cut by 5 bases and J by 2 bases, with 10 bases left in between. The CDR3 is 13 amino acids. CDR3 protein: CASSPEDAYEQYF. The CDR3 DNA follows: TGTGCCAGCAGTCCCGAGGATGCCTACGAGCAGTACTTC.

CDR3: CASSTLRVQFEAFF. CDR3 bases: TGTGCCAGCAGCACTCTGAGGGTCCAATTTGAAGCTTTCTTT. The chain recombines TRBV27 with TRBJ1-1; D not resolved. Germline loops: CDR1 MNHEY, CDR2 SMNVEV (reference sequence). This CDR3 is built from 14 residues. The V and J ends lost 6 bases and 7 bases respectively, with 18 bases between them.

The genes are TRBV5-5 and TRBJ1-5, with D perhaps TRBD1 (5 bases). Trimming left V 0 bases short and J 1 base short, with 8 bases between. The CDR3 spans 15 residues. CDR1 is SGHKS, CDR2 YYEKEE, per germline (reference sequence). CDR3 in amino acids: CASSLAGTSNQPQHF. CDR3 bases: TGTGCCAGCAGCTTGGCAGGGACCAGCAATCAGCCCCAGCATTTT. Together with reference TRBV5-5 and TRBJ1-5, the CDR3 gives the full variable domain: DAGVTQSPTHLIKTRGQQVTLRCSPISGHKSVSWYQQVLGQGPQFIFQYYEKEERGRGNFPDRFSARQFPNYSSELNVNALLLGDSALYLCASSLAGTSNQPQHFGDGTRLSIL.

The V call is TRBV5-1, the J call TRBJ1-2; D not certain. Germline-derived CDR1 and CDR2 are SGHRS and YFSETQ. CDR3 size: 12 residues. The V end lost 5 bases, the J end lost 8 bases, and 13 bases lay between the germline ends. The chain's CDR3 is CASSEFLGGYTF. Written as DNA, the CDR3 is TGCGCCAGCAGTGAGTTTCTGGGGGGCTACACCTTC. Full variable domain (remainder filled in from reference TRBV5-1 and TRBJ1-2): KAGVTQTPRYLIKTRGQQVTLSCSPISGHRSVSWYQQTPGQGLQFLFEYFSETQRNKGNFPGRFSGRQFSNSRSEMNVSTLELGDSALYLCASSEFLGGYTFGSGTRLTVV.

This clone has only a few counts. The V call is TRBV5-1, the J call TRBJ2-2, with TRBD1 matching 7 bases. V lost 5 bases to trimming and J lost 5 bases; unmatched junction nucleotides: 12. Germline V gene sequence: CDR1 SGHRS, CDR2 YFSETQ. The CDR3 extends over 16 amino acids. This CDR3 reads CASRPTGTVGTGELFF. Written as DNA, the CDR3 is TGCGCCAGCAGACCAACCGGGACAGTAGGTACCGGGGAGCTGTTTTTT.

The V and J genes are TRBV28 and TRBJ2-7; D is perhaps TRBD1 (6 bases). The CDR3 runs 12 residues. Trimming shortened V by 7 bases and J by 6 bases, and 13 bases separated the two germline ends. Germline V lookup: CDR1 MDHEN, CDR2 SYDVKM. CDR3 protein: CASTSRGPEQYF. CDR3 coding DNA: TGTGCCAGCACTAGCAGGGGACCCGAGCAGTACTTC.

This clone has just a few counts. Other DNA sequences of this sample code for an identical CDR3. This chain connects TRBV7-2 to TRBJ2-7; 9 positions agree with TRBD2. The CDR3 runs 15 residues. Germline loops: CDR1 SGHTA, CDR2 FQGNSA. Germline trimming cut 2 bases from V and 0 bases from J; bases unmatched to any gene: 2. In DNA, the CDR3 is TGTGCCAGCAGCTTAAGCGGGGGGCTCTCCTACGAGCAGTACTTC. It yields the protein CASSLSGGLSYEQYF.

The chain carries TRBV9 and TRBJ2-7, with D uncertain. This CDR3 comprises 15 residues. The V gene's germline CDR1 is SGDLS and CDR2 YYNGEE. Trimming left V 0 bases short and J 0 bases short, with 10 bases between. The CDR3 DNA follows: TGTGCCAGCAGCGTAGAAGGAATGAGCTCCTACGAGCAGTACTTC. This translates into CASSVEGMSSYEQYF.

The V gene is TRBV2, the J gene TRBJ2-3; 7 bases are a match to TRBD2. Germline assignment: CDR1 SNHLY and CDR2 FYNNEI. The CDR3 covers 13 residues. After removal of 7 bases from V and 0 bases from J, the junction contained 1 base not matched to a gene. The DNA of the CDR3 is TGTGCCAGCACAGCGGGGAGCACAGATACGCAGTATTTT. Encoded protein: CASTAGSTDTQYF. The full variable domain, completed using reference TRBV2 and TRBJ2-3, is EPEVTQTPSHQVTQMGQEVILRCVPISNHLYFYWYRQILGQKVEFLVSFYNNEISEKSEIFDDQFSVERPDGSNFTLKIRSTKLEDSAMYFCASTAGSTDTQYFGPGTRLTVL.

This clone was found once. The V gene is TRBV6-6, the J gene TRBJ2-3; D uncertain. Germline CDR1 is MNHNY and CDR2 is SVGAGI (reference sequence). This CDR3 comprises 15 residues. The V end was cut by 1 base, the J end by 2 bases, with 10 bases between. CDR3 region: CASSYFDLDTDTQYF. The CDR3 DNA is TGTGCCAGCAGTTACTTCGACCTAGACACAGATACGCAGTATTTT.

The chain combines TRBV9 with TRBJ2-1; TRBD2 agrees at 7 bases. Germline V lookup: CDR1 SGDLS, CDR2 YYNGEE. CDR3 length: 16 residues. Trimming cost V 3 bases and J 1 base; bases outside gene matches: 7. CDR3 DNA: TGTGCCAGCAGCGAATGGACTAGTGGGTCCTACAATGAGCAGTTCTTC. Residues: CASSEWTSGSYNEQFF.

The V call is TRBV7-9, the J call TRBJ2-3; TRBD2 matches 8 bases. The germline gives CDR1 SEHNR, CDR2 FQNEAQ (reference sequence). The CDR3 consists of 15 residues. Trimming removed 3 bases from V and 2 bases from J; junction bases left unmatched: 4. CDR3 nucleotide sequence: TGTGCCAGCAGCTTCCAGCGGGGGTACACAGATACGCAGTATTTT. Translation gives CASSFQRGYTDTQYF.

CDR3 DNA: TGTGCCAGTAGTATAGAATTCCGGGGCGAGCAGTACTTC. The encoded protein is CASSIEFRGEQYF. The chain joins TRBV19 to TRBJ2-7; D is perhaps TRBD2 (5 bases). The germline V and J ends were trimmed by 0 bases and 6 bases, with 9 bases remaining between them. Germline CDR1 LNHDA, CDR2 SQIVND (reference sequence). CDR3 length equals 13 residues.

This chain uses TRBV28 with TRBJ2-1, with 13 positions matching TRBD2. Trimming removed 0 bases from V and 10 bases from J; junction bases left unmatched: 3. Looked up from germline, CDR1 is MDHEN and CDR2 is SYDVKM. CDR3 length: 15 amino acids. The chain's CDR3 is CASSLWTSGRKEQFF. The CDR3 nucleotides read TGTGCCAGCAGTTTATGGACTAGCGGGAGGAAGGAGCAGTTCTTC.

The rearrangement uses TRBV18 and TRBJ2-1; possibly TRBD2 for D (5 bases). The CDR3 sequence is 15 residues long. In germline, CDR1 is KGHSH, CDR2 LQKENI. Between the trimmed V and J ends, which lost 3 bases and 0 bases, there was a span of 9 bases. The CDR3 protein is CASSPVGSSYNEQFF. DNA for the CDR3: TGTGCCAGCTCACCCGTTGGGAGCTCCTACAATGAGCAGTTCTTC.

The chain carries TRBV9 and TRBJ1-2; 10 nucleotides align to TRBD1. Germline values: CDR1 SGDLS, CDR2 YYNGEE. V dropped 0 bases and J dropped 0; count of bases not matched to a gene: 11. The CDR3 contains 19 residues. The CDR3 sequence: CASSVGRLGQGPPNYGYTF. In nucleotides, the CDR3 is TGTGCCAGCAGCGTAGGCCGGTTGGGACAGGGGCCCCCTAACTATGGCTACACCTTC. Using reference TRBV9 and TRBJ1-2 for the parts outside the CDR3, the full variable domain is DSGVTQTPKHLITATGQRVTLRCSPRSGDLSVYWYQQSLDQGLQFLIQYYNGEERAKGNILERFSAQQFPDLHSELNLSSLELGDSALYFCASSVGRLGQGPPNYGYTFGSGTRLTVV.

The chain is built from TRBV7-8 and TRBJ2-7; 8 nucleotides agree with TRBD2. The CDR3 has 14 residues. Germline V gene sequence: CDR1 SGHVS, CDR2 FQNEAQ. V lost 3 bases to trimming and J lost 3 bases; unmatched junction nucleotides: 4. This CDR3 reads CASSFTGGFYEQYF. For the CDR3, the DNA is TGTGCCAGCAGCTTTACGGGAGGGTTCTACGAGCAGTACTTC.

V gene TRBV28 combines with J gene TRBJ2-1; D is uncertain. Deletions cut 10 bases from V and 1 base from J, with 11 bases between. The CDR3 spans 13 residues. From germline, CDR1 is MDHEN and CDR2 SYDVKM. Here the CDR3 DNA reads TGTGCCACCCACCCGGCGTCCTACAATGAGCAGTTCTTC. It codes for CATHPASYNEQFF.

This clone occurred once. This rearrangement joins TRBV12-5 to TRBJ2-1, with TRBD2 identical over 12 bases. Looked up from germline, CDR1 is LGHNT and CDR2 is FRNRAP. V lost 4 bases, J lost 1 base, and 11 bases stayed unmatched. The CDR3 has 19 amino acids. For the CDR3, the DNA is TGTGCTAGTGGTTCCTATTCTAGCGGGAGGGCCGAATCCTACAATGAGCAGTTCTTC. Translation: CASGSYSSGRAESYNEQFF.

About this clone: The junction departs from germline at one end; a sequencing error may be responsible. The chain is built from TRBV7-8 and TRBJ2-7; D could derive from TRBD1 or TRBD2 (7 bases each). The germline V gene encodes CDR1 SGHVS and CDR2 FQNEAQ. The CDR3 is made up of 12 amino acids. The CDR3 sequence: CASSSRGGFRAF. The CDR3 bases are TGTGCCAGCAGCTCCAGGGGGGGGTTCCGCGCTTTC.

The V gene is TRBV21-1, the J gene TRBJ2-7; the DNA was not used to check the table's D call, TRBD2. TRBV21-1 is an annotated pseudogene. The CDR3 runs to 13 residues. The CDR3 DNA follows: TGTGCCAGCAGCAAAGGGTGCGGTTACGAGCAGTACTTC. Translated: CASSKGCGYEQYF.

The CDR3 DNA follows: TGTGCCAGCAGCTTCCTTACAGGGGGCCTTCAGCCCCAGCATTTT. It translates to CASSFLTGGLQPQHF. The chain employs TRBV28 and TRBJ1-5; 9 bases line up with TRBD1. CDR3 length: 15 residues. Germline CDR1 MDHEN, CDR2 SYDVKM. The ends lost 6 bases at V and 6 bases at J; junction bases unmatched: 9.

The chain carries TRBV18 and TRBJ1-2, with 9 bases that match TRBD1. CDR3 length: 16 residues. The germline CDR1 and CDR2 sequences are KGHSH and LQKENI. V was clipped by 3 bases and J by 2 bases; unmatched bases: 7. Here the CDR3 DNA reads TGTGCCAGCTCACCGTTAGGGACAGGGCTAAACTATGGCTACACCTTC. Residues: CASSPLGTGLNYGYTF. Full variable domain (outside the CDR3, taken from reference TRBV18 and TRBJ1-2): NAGVMQNPRHLVRRRGQEARLRCSPMKGHSHVYWYRQLPEEGLKFMVYLQKENIIDESGMPKERFSAEFPKEGPSILRIQQVVRGDSAAYFCASSPLGTGLNYGYTFGSGTRLTVV.

This clone was recorded a few times. The conserved phenylalanine or tryptophan normally closing the CDR3 is absent here, so this likely arose from a read error. The chain carries TRBV9 and TRBJ1-1; possibly TRBD1 for D (6 bases). CDR1 is SGDLS and CDR2 is YYNGEE in the germline V gene. V lost 4 bases and J lost 1, with 20 bases in between. This CDR3 region has 17 residues. The CDR3, as DNA: TGTGCCAGCAGCTCACATCCTCAGGGGAGTGGGAACACTGAAGCTTTCCTT. It codes for CASSSHPQGSGNTEAFL.

This chain uses TRBV6-1 with TRBJ1-5; D unresolved. Germline CDR1 reads MNHNS; CDR2 reads SASEGT. CDR3 length equals 14 residues. V lost 5 bases to trimming and J lost 4 bases, with 12 bases between them. The CDR3 loop reads CASSFGKINQPQHF. CDR3 sequence (DNA): TGTGCCAGCAGTTTCGGGAAGATTAATCAGCCCCAGCATTTT.

V is TRBV7-6 and J is TRBJ2-7; the D is unclear. The V end was cut by 3 bases, the J end by 0 bases, with 6 bases between. CDR1 is SGHVS, CDR2 FNYEAQ, per germline. This CDR3 has 13 amino acids. In DNA form, the CDR3 reads TGTGCCAGCAGCTTTGCAGGCTCCTACGAGCAGTACTTC. It yields the protein CASSFAGSYEQYF.

The chain couples TRBV5-1 to TRBJ1-2; 10 bases map to TRBD1. Unmatched junction bases numbered 3, after V lost 4 bases and J lost 6 bases. The CDR3 covers 13 residues. Per germline, CDR1 SGHRS and CDR2 YFSETQ. In DNA form, the CDR3 reads TGCGCCAGCAGCCCAGGGACAGGGGATGGCTACACCTTC. Translation gives CASSPGTGDGYTF.

The sample holds a few counts of this clone. The chain has TRBV13 and TRBJ2-3, with 8 bases fitting TRBD2. This CDR3 comprises 16 residues. Germline V gene data show CDR1 as PRHDT and CDR2 as FYEKMQ (reference sequence). J lost 1 base, V lost 5 bases, and 8 bases had no gene match. Here the CDR3 reads CASSPRSGGRTDTQYF. DNA of the CDR3: TGTGCCAGCAGCCCCCGGAGCGGGGGCCGCACAGATACGCAGTATTTT. Together with reference TRBV13 and TRBJ2-3, the CDR3 gives the full variable domain: AAGVIQSPRHLIKEKRETATLKCYPIPRHDTVYWYQQGPGQDPQFLISFYEKMQSDKGSIPDRFSAQQFSDYHSELNMSSLELGDSALYFCASSPRSGGRTDTQYFGPGTRLTVL.

The chain employs TRBV30 and TRBJ1-2, with a possible D match to TRBD1 (5 bases). The V end lost 0 bases, the J end lost 7 bases, and 15 bases lay between the germline ends. Germline V gene sequence: CDR1 GTSNPN, CDR2 SVGIG (reference sequence). CDR3 size: 14 residues. The CDR3 sequence is CAWSVGTSHSGYTF. In DNA, the CDR3 is TGTGCCTGGAGTGTAGGGACGTCGCATTCTGGCTACACCTTC. The variable domain in full, completed from reference TRBV30 and TRBJ1-2, reads SQTIHQWPATLVQPVGSPLSLECTVEGTSNPNLYWYRQAAGRGLQLLFYSVGIGQISSEVPQNLSASRPQDRQFILSSKKLLLSDSGFYLCAWSVGTSHSGYTFGSGTRLTVV.